The entry below gives a single T cell receptor beta chain sequence along with its context. In the original workflow: Estimates of nucleated cell counts were drawn from the amplification of reference gene primers. Measured with immunoSEQ multiplex PCR; TCRdb has only the in-frame clones, and not every one. That table furnishes V, J and clone size, whereas the DNA furnished D and trimming. The sample includes some 83,000 clones, more than 70% seen only once; the top ten take 2% to 3%. V dropped 6 bases and J dropped 0 bases, with 9 bases sitting between them. The length of the CDR3 is 13 residues. Germline V gene lookup returns CDR1 LNHDA and CDR2 SQIVND (reference sequence). The data are from a study of blood T cell repertoires in COVID-19. Background on the study: Both acute and convalescent COVID-19 samples were obtained from the United States, Italy and Spain.

Material for sequencing was peripheral blood. J is TRBJ2-7 and V is TRBV19, with D unclear. This clonotype was obtained from a man in his forties or fifties with acute or convalescent COVID-19. This CDR3 reads CASSVSSSYEQYF. The CDR3 DNA reads TGTGCCAGTAGCGTTAGTTCCTCCTACGAGCAGTACTTC.